Sequencing of this T cell receptor (beta chain) was carried out in a study of blood T cell repertoires in COVID-19. Germline CDR1 is KGHSY and CDR2 is FQNENV. The V gene lost 4 bases and the J gene lost 0 bases, with 10 bases spanning the gap. The CDR3 loop spans 14 amino acids. Clones were read by immunoSEQ multiplex PCR, and TCRdb kept only the in-frame ones, dropping some. The table shows 300,000 to 450,000 clones, with approximately 80% occurring only once. The receptor was derived from a human donor with acute or convalescent COVID-19. The donor label of this sample is uncertain. The sequenced sample was peripheral blood. The chain carries TRBV16 and TRBJ2-7, with D unclear. The DNA for the CDR3 is TGTGCCAGCAGCCCTCAAGCTGACTCCTACGAGCAGTACTTC. Protein product: CASSPQADSYEQYF.